The 17 T cell receptor beta chains listed next were all sequenced from one sample in a study of blood T cell repertoires in COVID-19. Using immunoSEQ multiplex PCR, the repertoire was profiled, and TCRdb retains in-frame clones only, with some absent. The data contain around 80,000 clones, around 80% of them singletons. Specimen: peripheral blood. The receptors were sampled from a human donor in a cohort sampled during active COVID-19.

The CDR3 nucleotides read TGTGCCAGCAGCCTCCCGGGACTAGCGGGGGATGAGCAGTACTTC. Encoded protein: CASSLPGLAGDEQYF. This chain links TRBV7-2 with TRBJ2-7; 14 nucleotides agree with TRBD2. Germline V gives CDR1 SGHTA, CDR2 FQGNSA. The CDR3 loop spans 15 amino acids. V trimming: 5 bases; J trimming: 7 bases; junction bases outside the gene matches: 7.

CDR3: CASSLREGSRETQYF. The DNA for the CDR3 is TGCGCCAGCAGCTTGCGGGAGGGGTCCCGAGAGACCCAGTACTTC. This sequence joins TRBV5-1 and TRBJ2-5; TRBD2 aligns across 8 bases. CDR1 is SGHRS and CDR2 is YFSETQ in the germline V gene. V was clipped by 1 base and J by 4 bases; unmatched bases: 6. The CDR3 extends over 15 amino acids.

The CDR3, as DNA: TGCGCCAGTGCTCGACAGGGTGAAAACATTCAGTACTTC. This codes for CASARQGENIQYF. V usage is TRBV5-1 and J usage is TRBJ2-4; 7 nucleotides align to TRBD1. This CDR3 spans 13 amino acids. Unmatched junction bases numbered 7, after V lost 8 bases and J lost 5 bases. From germline, CDR1 is SGHRS and CDR2 YFSETQ.

The CDR3 nucleotides read TGCAGCGTTGAGGGCAGGCAGGGGAGCACAGATACGCAGTATTTT. It is translated as CSVEGRQGSTDTQYF. The chain carries TRBV29-1 and TRBJ2-3; D may be TRBD1 (6 bases). The V gene lost 3 bases and the J gene lost 0 bases, with 13 bases spanning the gap. The CDR3 consists of 15 residues. Germline CDR1 reads SQVTM; CDR2 reads ANQGSEA.

V gene TRBV5-4 combines with J gene TRBJ1-1, with TRBD1 identical over 9 bases. The CDR3 spans 14 residues. Germline V CDR1 and CDR2: SGHNT, YYREEE (reference sequence). V was pared by 3 bases and J by 3 bases, with 3 bases of the junction left unmatched. The CDR3 coding sequence is TGTGCCAGCAGCTGGGGGGACAGGGACACTGAAGCTTTCTTT. Translated: CASSWGDRDTEAFF.

The CDR3 sequence is CASSQGQNEQFF. The CDR3 nucleotides are TGTGCCAGCAGCCAAGGACAAAATGAGCAGTTCTTC. V and J are TRBV7-9 and TRBJ2-1; maybe TRBD1 (5 bases). The CDR3 covers 12 residues. Germline CDR1 reads SEHNR; CDR2 reads FQNEAQ (reference sequence). V was trimmed by 5 bases and J by 7 bases, leaving 9 bases between them. Using reference TRBV7-9 and TRBJ2-1 for the parts outside the CDR3, the full variable domain is DTGVSQNPRHKITKRGQNVTFRCDPISEHNRLYWYRQTLGQGPEFLTYFQNEAQLEKSRLLSDRFSAERPKGSFSTLEIQRTEQGDSAMYLCASSQGQNEQFFGPGTRLTVL.

This clone was observed a single time. The chain joins TRBV7-9 to TRBJ2-3, with D unclear. This CDR3 is 14 amino acids long. Trimming took 6 bases from V and 7 from J, leaving 17 bases between them. Germline CDR1 reads SEHNR; CDR2 reads FQNEAQ (reference sequence). The CDR3 protein is CASSPGWMAYTQYF. CDR3 DNA sequence: TGTGCCAGCAGTCCCGGGTGGATGGCATATACGCAGTATTTT.

This chain joins TRBV21-1 and TRBJ2-3; TRBD2 reflects the table's D call only, with no check against the DNA. TRBV21-1 is assigned pseudogene status. This CDR3 has 10 residues. DNA of the CDR3: TGTGCCAGCCGGGGTTATACGCAGTATTTT. It is translated as CASRGYTQYF.

The V gene is TRBV25-1, the J gene TRBJ2-7; 9 bases fit TRBD1. The CDR3 length is 15 residues. Germline loops: CDR1 MGHDK, CDR2 SYGVNS. With 1 base clipped from V and 2 bases from J, the junction kept 3 bases outside the gene matches. CDR3 nucleotides: TGTGCCAGCAGTGAATCAACAGGGGGCGCCTACGAGCAGTACTTC. Amino acid sequence: CASSESTGGAYEQYF.

The rearrangement uses TRBV28 and TRBJ2-7; 8 bases are a match to TRBD2. The V gene end was trimmed by 5 bases and the J gene end by 0 bases; junction bases not matched to a gene: 6. The germline V gene has CDR1 MDHEN and CDR2 SYDVKM. The CDR3 sequence is 15 residues long. CDR3 in amino acids: CASSPRSGVSYEQYF. The DNA for the CDR3 is TGTGCCAGCAGTCCCCGTAGCGGGGTCTCCTACGAGCAGTACTTC.

This sequence joins TRBV10-3 and TRBJ1-2; 7 bases agree with TRBD1. Germline CDR1 and CDR2: ENHRY and SYGVKD. Germline trimming cut 0 bases from V and 10 bases from J; bases unmatched to any gene: 14. The CDR3 has 16 residues. The CDR3 loop is CAISESAATGSADYTF. CDR3 nucleotide sequence: TGTGCCATCAGTGAGTCCGCCGCGACAGGGTCCGCGGACTACACCTTC.

The chain joins TRBV3-1 (or the pseudogene TRBV3-2) to TRBJ1-1; D gene unclear. V lost 1 base and J lost 5, with 11 bases in between. The CDR3 loop spans 14 amino acids. The germline gives CDR1 LGHDT, CDR2 YNNKEL (reference sequence). CDR3 in DNA: TGTGCCAGCAGCCAAGTATCCGGGGTGACTGAAGCTTTCTTT. This sequence encodes CASSQVSGVTEAFF.

This clone occurred once. The chain carries TRBV5-1 and TRBJ1-2; perhaps TRBD1 as D (5 bases). This CDR3 has 17 residues. The V end was cut by 0 bases, the J end by 4 bases, with 19 bases between. The germline V gene has CDR1 SGHRS and CDR2 YFSETQ. CDR3 bases: TGCGCCAGCAGCTTGGCCGCGGGGCAGGGAGACATCTATGGCTACACCTTC. Its translation: CASSLAAGQGDIYGYTF.

The gene calls are TRBV4-1 and TRBJ2-7; possibly TRBD2 for D (5 bases). The CDR3 has 17 residues. CDR1 is MGHRA and CDR2 is YSYEKL in the germline V gene. Between the trimmed V and J ends, which lost 0 bases and 2 bases, there was a span of 17 bases. The CDR3 region is CASSQDGESASAYEQYF. The CDR3 coding sequence is TGCGCCAGCAGCCAAGATGGGGAGTCAGCCTCCGCCTACGAGCAGTACTTC.

The V gene is TRBV20-1, the J gene TRBJ2-5; unclear D gene. V gave up 3 bases and J gave up 3 bases, with 5 bases separating them. Germline CDR1 and CDR2: DFQATT and SNEGSKA (reference sequence). The CDR3 sequence is 11 residues long. In DNA, the CDR3 is TGCAGTGCTAGTGGAGAAGAGACCCAGTACTTC. It specifies CSASGEETQYF.

The V and J genes are TRBV3-1 (or the pseudogene TRBV3-2) and TRBJ2-5, with D uncertain. There are 14 residues in the CDR3. Germline assignment: CDR1 LGHDT and CDR2 YNNKEL (reference sequence). With 4 bases removed from V and 3 bases from J, the gap between germline ends came to 12 bases. The CDR3: CASSLRVSEETQYF. The CDR3 DNA sequence: TGTGCCAGCAGCCTACGGGTTTCAGAAGAGACCCAGTACTTC.

V is TRBV9 and J is TRBJ1-4; D gene ambiguous. Trimming removed 4 bases from V and 7 bases from J, with 17 bases in between. CDR3 length equals 15 residues. The germline V gene has CDR1 SGDLS and CDR2 YYNGEE. CDR3 residues: CASSPSPSGGEKLFF. CDR3 sequence (DNA): TGTGCCAGCAGCCCCAGCCCCAGCGGTGGTGAAAAACTGTTTTTT.